This T cell receptor beta chain was identified during a study of resident and recirculating memory T cells in vitiligo. The overall study: Samples were epidermis from two lesional and two nonlesional sites, plus PBMCs.

Trimming shortened V by 1 base and J by 4 bases, and 14 bases separated the two germline ends. The germline V gene encodes CDR1 SEHNR and CDR2 FQNEAQ (reference sequence). This CDR3 has 15 amino acids. Produced via immunoSEQ multiplex PCR; TCRdb's table is partial and in-frame only. Here the sample spans 70,000 or so clones, approximately 90% being singletons. About this clone itself: Its cognate antigen is unknown.

Findings and caveats of the study: Non-conserved TCRs across sites and patients suggested distinct clones per lesion.

This chain links TRBV7-9 with TRBJ2-7, with a possible D match to TRBD2 (5 bases). The sequence was obtained from a male donor with vitiligo. The sample comprised blood. CDR3 protein: CASSLETSFVYEQYF. Here the CDR3 DNA reads TGTGCCAGCAGCTTAGAAACTAGTTTCGTATACGAGCAGTACTTC.